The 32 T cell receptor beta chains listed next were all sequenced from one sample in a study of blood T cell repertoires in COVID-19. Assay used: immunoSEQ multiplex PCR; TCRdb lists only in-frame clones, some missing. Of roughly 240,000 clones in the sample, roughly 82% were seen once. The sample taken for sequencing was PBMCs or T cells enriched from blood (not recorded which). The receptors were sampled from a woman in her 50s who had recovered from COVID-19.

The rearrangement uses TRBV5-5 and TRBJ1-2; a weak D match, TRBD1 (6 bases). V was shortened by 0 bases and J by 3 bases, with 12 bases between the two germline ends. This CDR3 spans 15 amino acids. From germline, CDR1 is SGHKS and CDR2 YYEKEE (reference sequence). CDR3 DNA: TGTGCCAGCAGCTTGGCTCAGGGGTTACACTATGGCTACACCTTC. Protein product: CASSLAQGLHYGYTF.

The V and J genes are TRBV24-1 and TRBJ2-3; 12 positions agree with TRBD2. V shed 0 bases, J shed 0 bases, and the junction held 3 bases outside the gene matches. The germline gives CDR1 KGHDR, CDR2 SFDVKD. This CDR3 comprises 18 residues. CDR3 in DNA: TGTGCCACCAGTGATTTGCGAGGGACTAGCGGGAGCACAGATACGCAGTATTTT. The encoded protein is CATSDLRGTSGSTDTQYF.

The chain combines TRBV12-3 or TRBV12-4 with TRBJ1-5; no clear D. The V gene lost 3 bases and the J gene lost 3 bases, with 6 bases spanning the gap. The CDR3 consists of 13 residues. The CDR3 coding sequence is TGTGCCAGCAGTTTTGGAGCCAATCAGCCCCAGCATTTT. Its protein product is CASSFGANQPQHF.

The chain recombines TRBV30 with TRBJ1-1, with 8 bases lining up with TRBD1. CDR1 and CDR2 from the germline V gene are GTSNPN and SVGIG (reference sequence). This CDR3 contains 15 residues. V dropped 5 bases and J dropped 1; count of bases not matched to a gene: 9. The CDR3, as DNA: TGTGCCTGGGCCCAATTAGGACAGGGGAACACTGAAGCTTTCTTT. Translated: CAWAQLGQGNTEAFF. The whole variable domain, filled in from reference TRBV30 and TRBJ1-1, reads SQTIHQWPATLVQPVGSPLSLECTVEGTSNPNLYWYRQAAGRGLQLLFYSVGIGQISSEVPQNLSASRPQDRQFILSSKKLLLSDSGFYLCAWAQLGQGNTEAFFGQGTRLTVV.

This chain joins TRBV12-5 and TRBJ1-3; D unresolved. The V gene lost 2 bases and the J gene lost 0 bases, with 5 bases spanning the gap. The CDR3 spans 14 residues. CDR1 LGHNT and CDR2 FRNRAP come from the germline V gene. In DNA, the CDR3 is TGTGCTAGTGGTTTGCTGTACTCTGGAAACACCATATATTTT. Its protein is CASGLLYSGNTIYF.

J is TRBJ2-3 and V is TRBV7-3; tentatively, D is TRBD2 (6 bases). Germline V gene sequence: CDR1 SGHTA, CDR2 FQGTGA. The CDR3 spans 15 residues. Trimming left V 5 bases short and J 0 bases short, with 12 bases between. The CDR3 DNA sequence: TGTGCCAGCAGCCCCTTCGGAGGGAGCACAGATACGCAGTATTTT. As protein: CASSPFGGSTDTQYF.

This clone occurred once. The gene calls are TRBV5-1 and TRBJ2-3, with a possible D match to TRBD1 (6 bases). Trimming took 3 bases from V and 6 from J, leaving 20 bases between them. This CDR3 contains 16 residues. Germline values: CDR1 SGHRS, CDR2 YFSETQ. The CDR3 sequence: CASSSSGTLAGDTQYF. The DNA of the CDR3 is TGCGCCAGCAGCTCCTCCGGGACACTCGCTGGGGATACGCAGTATTTT.

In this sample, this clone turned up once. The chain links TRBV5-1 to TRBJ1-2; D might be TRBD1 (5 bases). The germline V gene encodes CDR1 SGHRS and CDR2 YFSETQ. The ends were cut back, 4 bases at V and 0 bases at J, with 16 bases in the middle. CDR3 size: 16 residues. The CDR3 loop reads CASSPQVSSANYGYTF. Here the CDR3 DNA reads TGCGCCAGCAGCCCACAGGTGTCCTCAGCTAACTATGGCTACACCTTC.

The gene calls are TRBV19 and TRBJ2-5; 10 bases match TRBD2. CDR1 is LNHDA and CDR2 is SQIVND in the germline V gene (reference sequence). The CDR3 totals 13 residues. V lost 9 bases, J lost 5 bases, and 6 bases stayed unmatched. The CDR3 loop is CASSGGASETQYF. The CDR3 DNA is TGTGCCAGCAGCGGGGGGGCGTCGGAGACCCAGTACTTC.

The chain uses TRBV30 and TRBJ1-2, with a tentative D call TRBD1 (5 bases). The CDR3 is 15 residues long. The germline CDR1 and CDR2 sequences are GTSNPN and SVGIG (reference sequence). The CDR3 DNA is TGTGCGTTGGCCCCCGACAGTGCTGGTGACTATGGCTACACCTTC. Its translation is CALAPDSAGDYGYTF.

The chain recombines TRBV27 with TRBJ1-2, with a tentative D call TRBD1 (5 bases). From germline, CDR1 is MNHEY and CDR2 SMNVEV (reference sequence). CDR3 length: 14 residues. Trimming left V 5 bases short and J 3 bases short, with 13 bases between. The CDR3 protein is CASSPRDRDYGYTF. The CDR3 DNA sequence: TGTGCCAGCAGTCCGCGGGACCGAGACTATGGCTACACCTTC.

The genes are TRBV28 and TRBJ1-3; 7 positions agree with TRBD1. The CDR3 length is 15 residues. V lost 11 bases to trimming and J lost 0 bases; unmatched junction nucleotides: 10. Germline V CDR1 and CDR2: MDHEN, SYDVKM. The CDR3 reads CASKTGSHSGNTIYF. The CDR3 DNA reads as TGTGCCTCCAAGACAGGGAGCCACTCTGGAAACACCATATATTTT.

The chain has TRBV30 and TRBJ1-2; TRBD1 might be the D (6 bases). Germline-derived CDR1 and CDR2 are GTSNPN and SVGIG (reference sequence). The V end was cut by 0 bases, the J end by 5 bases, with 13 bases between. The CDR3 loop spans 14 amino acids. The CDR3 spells CAWSVTTGWYGYTF. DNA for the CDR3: TGTGCCTGGAGTGTCACTACAGGGTGGTATGGCTACACCTTC.

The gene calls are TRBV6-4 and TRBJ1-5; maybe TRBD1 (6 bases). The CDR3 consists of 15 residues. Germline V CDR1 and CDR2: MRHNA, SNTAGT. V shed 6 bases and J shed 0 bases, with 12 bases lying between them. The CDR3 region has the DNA TGTGCCAGCAGAGAACAGGGAAATAGCAATCAGCCCCAGCATTTT. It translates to CASREQGNSNQPQHF.

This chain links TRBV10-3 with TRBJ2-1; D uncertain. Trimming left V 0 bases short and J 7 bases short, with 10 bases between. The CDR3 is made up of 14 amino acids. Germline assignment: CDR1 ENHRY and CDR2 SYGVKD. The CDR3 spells CAISESEEVNEQFF. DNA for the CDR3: TGTGCCATCAGTGAGTCGGAAGAGGTTAATGAGCAGTTCTTC.

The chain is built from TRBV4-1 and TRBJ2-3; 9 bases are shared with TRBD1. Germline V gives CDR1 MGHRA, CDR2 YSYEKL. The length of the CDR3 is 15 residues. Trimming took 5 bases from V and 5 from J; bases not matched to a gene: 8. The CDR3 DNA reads TGCGCCAGCAGCGCAAGGACAGGGGTTGGAGATACGCAGTATTTT. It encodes CASSARTGVGDTQYF.

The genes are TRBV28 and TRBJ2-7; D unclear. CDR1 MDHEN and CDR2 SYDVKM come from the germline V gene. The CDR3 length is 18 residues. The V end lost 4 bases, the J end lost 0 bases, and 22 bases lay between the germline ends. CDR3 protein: CASSSPLTKRRSSYEQYF. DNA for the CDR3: TGTGCCAGCAGTTCCCCGCTGACCAAAAGAAGGAGCTCCTACGAGCAGTACTTC. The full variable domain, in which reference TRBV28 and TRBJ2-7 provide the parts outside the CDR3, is DVKVTQSSRYLVKRTGEKVFLECVQDMDHENMFWYRQDPGLGLRLIYFSYDVKMKEKGDIPEGYSVSREKKERFSLILESASTNQTSMYLCASSSPLTKRRSSYEQYFGPGTRLTVT.

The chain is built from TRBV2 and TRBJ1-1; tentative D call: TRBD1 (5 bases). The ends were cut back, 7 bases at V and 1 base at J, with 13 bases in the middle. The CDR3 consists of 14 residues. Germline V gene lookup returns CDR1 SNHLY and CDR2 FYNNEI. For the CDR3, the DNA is TGTGCCAGCATTTTCGGGGGTAGGAACACTGAAGCTTTCTTT. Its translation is CASIFGGRNTEAFF.

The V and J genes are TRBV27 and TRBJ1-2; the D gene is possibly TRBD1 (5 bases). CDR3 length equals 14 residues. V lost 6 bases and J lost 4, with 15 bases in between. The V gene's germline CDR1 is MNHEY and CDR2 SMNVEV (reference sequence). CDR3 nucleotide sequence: TGTGCCAGCAGGGCTGCCGGGGGTTTCTATGGCTACACCTTC. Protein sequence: CASRAAGGFYGYTF.

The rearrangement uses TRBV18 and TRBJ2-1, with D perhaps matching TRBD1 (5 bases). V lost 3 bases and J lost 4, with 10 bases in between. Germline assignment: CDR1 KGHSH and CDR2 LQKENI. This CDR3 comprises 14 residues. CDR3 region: CASSPDRTYNEQFF. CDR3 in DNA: TGTGCCAGCTCACCGGATCGGACATACAATGAGCAGTTCTTC.

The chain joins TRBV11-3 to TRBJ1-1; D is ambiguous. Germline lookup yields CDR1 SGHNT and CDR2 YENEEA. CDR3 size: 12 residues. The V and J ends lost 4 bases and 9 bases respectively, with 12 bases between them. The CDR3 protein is CASSSTELQAFF. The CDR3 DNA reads TGTGCCAGCAGCTCCACAGAGCTCCAAGCTTTCTTT.

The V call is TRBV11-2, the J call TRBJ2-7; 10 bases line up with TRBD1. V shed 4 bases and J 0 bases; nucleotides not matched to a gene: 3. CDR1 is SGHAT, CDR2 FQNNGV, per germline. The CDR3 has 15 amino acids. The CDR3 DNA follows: TGTGCCAGCAGCTCTGGGACAGGGGCCTCCTACGAGCAGTACTTC. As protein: CASSSGTGASYEQYF.

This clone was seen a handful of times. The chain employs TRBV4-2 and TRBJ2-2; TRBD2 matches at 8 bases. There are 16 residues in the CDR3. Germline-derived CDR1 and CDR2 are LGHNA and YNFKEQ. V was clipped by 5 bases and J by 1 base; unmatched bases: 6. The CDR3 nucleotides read TGTGCCAGCAGCGAGAGTCTAGCGGGGAACACCGGGGAGCTGTTTTTT. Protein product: CASSESLAGNTGELFF.

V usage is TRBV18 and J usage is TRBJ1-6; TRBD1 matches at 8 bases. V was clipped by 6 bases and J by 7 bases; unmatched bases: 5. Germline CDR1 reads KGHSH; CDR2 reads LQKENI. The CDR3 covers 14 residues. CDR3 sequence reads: CASSIGQGNSPLHF. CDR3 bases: TGTGCCAGCTCCATTGGACAGGGAAATTCACCCCTCCACTTT. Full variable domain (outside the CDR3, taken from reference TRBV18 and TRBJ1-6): NAGVMQNPRHLVRRRGQEARLRCSPMKGHSHVYWYRQLPEEGLKFMVYLQKENIIDESGMPKERFSAEFPKEGPSILRIQQVVRGDSAAYFCASSIGQGNSPLHFGNGTRLTVT.

The CDR3 coding sequence is TGTGCCAGTAGTTTGAGAGGACTAGCGGGAGGATTCCATGAGCAGTTCTTC. Its protein product is CASSLRGLAGGFHEQFF. J is TRBJ2-1 and V is TRBV19; 14 bases are shared with TRBD2. CDR3 length: 17 amino acids. The ends lost 5 bases at V and 8 bases at J; junction bases unmatched: 11. Germline V gene data show CDR1 as LNHDA and CDR2 as SQIVND (reference sequence).

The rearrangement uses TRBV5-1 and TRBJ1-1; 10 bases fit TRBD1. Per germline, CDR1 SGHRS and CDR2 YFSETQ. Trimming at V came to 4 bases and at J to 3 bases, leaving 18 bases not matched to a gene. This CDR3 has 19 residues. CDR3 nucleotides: TGCGCCAGCAGCACTGGAGTGTTTTTGCCCGGGACAGGGGACACTGAAGCTTTCTTT. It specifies CASSTGVFLPGTGDTEAFF.

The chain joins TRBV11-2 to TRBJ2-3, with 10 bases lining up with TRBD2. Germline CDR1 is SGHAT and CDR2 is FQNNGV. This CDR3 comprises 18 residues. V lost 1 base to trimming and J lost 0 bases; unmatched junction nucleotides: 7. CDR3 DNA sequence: TGTGCCAGCAGCTTAGGGCCTAGCGGGAGACCTAGCACAGATACGCAGTATTTT. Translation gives CASSLGPSGRPSTDTQYF.

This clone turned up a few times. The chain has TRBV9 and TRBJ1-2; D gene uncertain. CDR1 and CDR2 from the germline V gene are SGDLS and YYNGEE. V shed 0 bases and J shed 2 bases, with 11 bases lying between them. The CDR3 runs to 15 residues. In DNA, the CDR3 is TGTGCCAGCAGCGTAGGCCCGACGGAGAACTATGGCTACACCTTC. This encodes CASSVGPTENYGYTF.

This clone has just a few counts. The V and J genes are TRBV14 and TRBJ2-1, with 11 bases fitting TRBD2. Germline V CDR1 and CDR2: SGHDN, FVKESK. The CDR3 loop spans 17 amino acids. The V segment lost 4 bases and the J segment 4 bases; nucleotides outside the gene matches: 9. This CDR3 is CASSRNTGTSGYNEQFF. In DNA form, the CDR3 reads TGTGCCAGCAGCCGAAATACTGGGACTAGCGGATACAATGAGCAGTTCTTC.

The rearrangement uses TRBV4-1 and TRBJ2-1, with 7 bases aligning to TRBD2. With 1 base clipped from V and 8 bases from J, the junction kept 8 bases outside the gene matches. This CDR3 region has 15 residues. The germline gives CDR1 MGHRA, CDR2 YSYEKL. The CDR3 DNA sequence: TGCGCCAGCAGCCAAGGGCTCGCGGGAGCGGATGAGCAGTTCTTC. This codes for CASSQGLAGADEQFF.

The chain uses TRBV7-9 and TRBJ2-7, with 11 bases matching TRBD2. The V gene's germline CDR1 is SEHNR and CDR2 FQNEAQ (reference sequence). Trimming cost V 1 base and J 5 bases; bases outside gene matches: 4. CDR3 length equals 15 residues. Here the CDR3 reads CASSLVASGGHEQYF. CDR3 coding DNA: TGTGCCAGCAGCTTAGTGGCTAGCGGGGGGCACGAGCAGTACTTC.

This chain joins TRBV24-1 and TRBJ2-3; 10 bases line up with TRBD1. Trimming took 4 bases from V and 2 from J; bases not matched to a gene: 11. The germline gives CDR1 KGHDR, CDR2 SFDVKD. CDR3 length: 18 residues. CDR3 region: CATSDLRQGASTTDTQYF. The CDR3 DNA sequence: TGTGCCACCAGTGACCTTCGACAGGGGGCTAGTACCACAGATACGCAGTATTTT.